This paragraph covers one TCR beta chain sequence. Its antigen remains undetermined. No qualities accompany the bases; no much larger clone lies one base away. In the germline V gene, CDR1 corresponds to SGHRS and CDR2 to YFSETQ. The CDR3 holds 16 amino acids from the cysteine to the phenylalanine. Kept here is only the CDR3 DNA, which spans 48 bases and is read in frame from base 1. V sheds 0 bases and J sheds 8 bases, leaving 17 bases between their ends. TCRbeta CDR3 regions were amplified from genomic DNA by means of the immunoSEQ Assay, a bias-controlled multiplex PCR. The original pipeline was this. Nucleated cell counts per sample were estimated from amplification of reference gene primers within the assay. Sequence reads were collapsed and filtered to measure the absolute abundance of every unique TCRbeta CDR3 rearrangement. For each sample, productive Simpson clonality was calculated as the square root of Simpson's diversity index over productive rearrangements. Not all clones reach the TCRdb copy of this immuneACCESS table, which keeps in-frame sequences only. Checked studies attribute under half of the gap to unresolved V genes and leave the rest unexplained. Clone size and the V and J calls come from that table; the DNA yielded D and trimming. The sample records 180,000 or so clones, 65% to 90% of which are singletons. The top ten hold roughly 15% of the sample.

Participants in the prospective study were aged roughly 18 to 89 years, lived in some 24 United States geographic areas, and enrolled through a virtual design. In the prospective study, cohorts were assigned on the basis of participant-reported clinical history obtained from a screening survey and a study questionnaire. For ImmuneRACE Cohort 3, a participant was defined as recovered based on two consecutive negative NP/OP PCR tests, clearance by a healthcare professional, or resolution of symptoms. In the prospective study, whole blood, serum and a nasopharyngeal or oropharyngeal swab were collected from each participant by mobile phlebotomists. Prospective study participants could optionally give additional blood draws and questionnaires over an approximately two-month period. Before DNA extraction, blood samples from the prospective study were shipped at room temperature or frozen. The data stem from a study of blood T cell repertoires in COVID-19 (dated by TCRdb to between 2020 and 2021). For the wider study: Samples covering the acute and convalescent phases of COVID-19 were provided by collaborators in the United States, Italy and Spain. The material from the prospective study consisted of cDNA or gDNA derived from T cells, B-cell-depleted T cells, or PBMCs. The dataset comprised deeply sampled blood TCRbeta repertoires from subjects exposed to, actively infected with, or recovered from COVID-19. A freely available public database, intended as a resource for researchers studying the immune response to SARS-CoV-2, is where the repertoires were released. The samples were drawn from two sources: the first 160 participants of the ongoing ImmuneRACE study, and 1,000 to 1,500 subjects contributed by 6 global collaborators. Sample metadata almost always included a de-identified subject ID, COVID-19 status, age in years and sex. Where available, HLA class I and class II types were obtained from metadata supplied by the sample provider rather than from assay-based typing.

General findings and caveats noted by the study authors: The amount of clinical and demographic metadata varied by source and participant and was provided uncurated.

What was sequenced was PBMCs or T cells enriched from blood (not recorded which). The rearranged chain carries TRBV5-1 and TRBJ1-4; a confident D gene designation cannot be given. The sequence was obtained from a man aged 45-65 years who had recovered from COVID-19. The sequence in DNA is TGCGCCAGCAGCTTGGGATCTGGGTCCGTGGGCGAAAAACTGTTTTTT. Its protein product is CASSLGSGSVGEKLFF.